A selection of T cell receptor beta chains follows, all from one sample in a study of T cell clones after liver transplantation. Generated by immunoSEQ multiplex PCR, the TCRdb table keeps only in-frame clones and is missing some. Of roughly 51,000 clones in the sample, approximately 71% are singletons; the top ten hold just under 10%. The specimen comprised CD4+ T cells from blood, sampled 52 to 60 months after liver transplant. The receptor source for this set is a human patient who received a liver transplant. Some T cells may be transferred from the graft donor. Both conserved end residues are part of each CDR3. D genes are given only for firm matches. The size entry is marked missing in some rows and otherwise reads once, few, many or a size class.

CDR3: CASSRGGGFGVLEQYF
DNA: TGTGCCAGCTCACGGGGAGGTGGCTTTGGAGTATTGGAGCAGTACTTC
size: .
V: TRBV18
length: 16
J: TRBJ2-7
D: .

CDR3: CASSVFLAGGRTQYF
DNA: TGTGCCAGCAGCGTATTTTTAGCGGGGGGGCGTACGCAGTATTTT
size: few
V: TRBV7-2
length: 15
J: TRBJ2-3
D: TRBD2

CDR3: CASSDGTGGYNEQFF
DNA: TGTGCCAGCAGTGACGGGACAGGGGGGTACAATGAGCAGTTCTTC
size: .
V: TRBV25-1
length: 15
J: TRBJ2-1
D: TRBD1

CDR3: CASSSLGGQVEAFF
DNA: TGTGCCAGCAGTTCCCTCGGGGGCCAGGTTGAAGCTTTCTTT
size: .
V: TRBV27
length: 14
J: TRBJ1-1
D: .

CDR3: CASSQDRGQASSGANVLTF
DNA: TGCGCCAGCAGCCAAGATAGGGGACAGGCGAGCTCTGGGGCCAACGTCCTGACTTTC
size: once
V: TRBV4-1
length: 19
J: TRBJ2-6
D: TRBD1

CDR3: CAWLKGTVKRDTEAFF
DNA: TGTGCCTGGTTAAAGGGGACAGTAAAGAGGGACACTGAAGCTTTCTTT
size: .
V: TRBV30
length: 16
J: TRBJ1-1
D: TRBD1

CDR3: CASSEDRGIGRDTQYF
DNA: TGTGCCAGCAGCGAAGACAGGGGGATAGGTAGAGATACGCAGTATTTT
size: few
V: TRBV28
length: 16
J: TRBJ2-3
D: TRBD1

CDR3: CASSEMGQGGEQYF
DNA: TGTGCCAGCAGCGAGATGGGACAGGGGGGGGAGCAGTACTTC
size: .
V: TRBV9
length: 14
J: TRBJ2-7
D: TRBD1

CDR3: CASREGQGSDTQYF
DNA: TGTGCCAGCAGGGAAGGACAGGGGTCAGATACGCAGTATTTT
size: .
V: TRBV6-1
length: 14
J: TRBJ2-3
D: TRBD1

CDR3: CASRGQSYNSPLHF
DNA: TGCGCCAGCAGGGGACAGTCCTATAATTCACCCCTCCACTTT
size: .
V: TRBV10-1
length: 14
J: TRBJ1-6
D: TRBD1

CDR3: CAWSVSSSGSPLHF
DNA: TGTGCCTGGAGTGTATCCAGTTCGGGCTCACCCCTCCACTTT
size: .
V: TRBV30
length: 14
J: TRBJ1-6
D: .

CDR3: CASSVDRGSEWNEQFF
DNA: TGTGCCAGCAGCGTAGATCGAGGGTCGGAGTGGAATGAGCAGTTCTTC
size: .
V: TRBV9
length: 16
J: TRBJ2-1
D: .

CDR3: CASSPTGGSDQPQHF
DNA: TGTGCCAGCAGTCCGACAGGGGGCTCAGATCAGCCCCAGCATTTT
size: .
V: TRBV6-4
length: 15
J: TRBJ1-5
D: TRBD1

CDR3: CASSASPGTDSPLHF
DNA: TGTGCCAGCAGTGCTTCTCCCGGGACAGACTCACCCCTCCACTTT
size: few
V: TRBV6-1
length: 15
J: TRBJ1-6
D: TRBD1

CDR3: CASSLGGTRDTQYF
DNA: TGCGCCAGCAGCTTGGGGGGAACGCGAGATACGCAGTATTTT
size: once
V: TRBV5-1
length: 14
J: TRBJ2-3
D: .

CDR3: CASSSTTGVYEQYF
DNA: TGCGCCAGCTCATCGACGACAGGAGTCTACGAGCAGTACTTC
size: few
V: TRBV5-1
length: 14
J: TRBJ2-7
D: .

CDR3: CASKPIAGGPGDTQYF
DNA: TGTGCCAGCAAACCCATAGCGGGGGGGCCAGGAGATACGCAGTATTTT
size: .
V: TRBV2
length: 16
J: TRBJ2-3
D: TRBD2

CDR3: CASAGRTGDSGYTF
DNA: TGTGCCAGCGCCGGACGGACCGGCGATAGTGGCTACACCTTC
size: .
V: TRBV6-1
length: 14
J: TRBJ1-2
D: .

CDR3: CATSRVPASGVYNEQFF
DNA: TGTGCCACCAGCAGAGTACCGGCTAGCGGGGTCTACAATGAGCAGTTCTTC
size: .
V: TRBV15
length: 17
J: TRBJ2-1
D: TRBD2

CDR3: CASSLVGGQDEQYF
DNA: TGTGCCAGCAGCTTAGTAGGGGGCCAGGACGAGCAGTACTTC
size: .
V: TRBV7-2
length: 14
J: TRBJ2-7
D: TRBD1

CDR3: CASSIDQANQPQHF
DNA: TGTGCCAGTAGTATAGATCAAGCTAATCAGCCCCAGCATTTT
size: .
V: TRBV19
length: 14
J: TRBJ1-5
D: .

CDR3: CASSARDRGRSEQYF
DNA: TGTGCCAGTAGTGCGAGGGACAGGGGGCGAAGCGAGCAGTACTTC
size: .
V: TRBV19
length: 15
J: TRBJ2-7
D: TRBD1

CDR3: CASSFPGGDGEKLFF
DNA: TGTGCCAGCAGCTTCCCAGGGGGGGATGGTGAAAAACTGTTTTTT
size: .
V: TRBV7-9
length: 15
J: TRBJ1-4
D: TRBD1

CDR3: CASSLSGQGGETQYF
DNA: TGTGCTAGCAGCTTATCAGGACAGGGGGGAGAGACCCAGTACTTC
size: few
V: TRBV7-7
length: 15
J: TRBJ2-5
D: TRBD1

CDR3: CASRRAGGRNSPLHF
DNA: TGTGCCAGCAGACGAGCAGGGGGCCGGAATTCACCCCTCCACTTT
size: .
V: TRBV27
length: 15
J: TRBJ1-6
D: TRBD1

CDR3: CASSSLRTGMNTEAFF
DNA: TGTGCCAGCAGTTCCTTACGGACAGGAATGAACACTGAAGCTTTCTTT
size: .
V: TRBV6-5
length: 16
J: TRBJ1-1
D: TRBD1

CDR3: CASSPGGGASRRTEAFF
DNA: TGTGCCAGCAGTCCTGGTGGAGGGGCCTCAAGGAGGACTGAAGCTTTCTTT
size: .
V: TRBV27
length: 17
J: TRBJ1-1
D: .

CDR3: CASSLVRGKNTEAFF
DNA: TGTGCCAGCAGCTTAGTTCGGGGAAAGAACACTGAAGCTTTCTTT
size: .
V: TRBV11-2
length: 15
J: TRBJ1-1
D: .

CDR3: CSVEGWYEQYF
DNA: TGCAGTGTAGAGGGATGGTACGAGCAGTACTTC
size: .
V: TRBV20-1
length: 11
J: TRBJ2-7
D: .

CDR3: CASSIGASGTDTQYF
DNA: TGTGCCAGTAGTATAGGGGCCAGCGGGACAGATACGCAGTATTTT
size: .
V: TRBV19
length: 15
J: TRBJ2-3
D: .

CDR3: CASSPRQGAAYEQYF
DNA: TGTGCCAGCAGTCCTCGCCAGGGGGCTGCCTACGAGCAGTACTTC
size: .
V: TRBV6-6
length: 15
J: TRBJ2-7
D: TRBD1

CDR3: CASSLAMGGPGNTIYF
DNA: TGTGCCAGCAGCTTAGCGATGGGGGGCCCTGGAAACACCATATATTTT
size: .
V: TRBV7-8
length: 16
J: TRBJ1-3
D: .

CDR3: CASRTSGYEQYF
DNA: TGTGCCAGCAGGACGTCCGGCTACGAGCAGTACTTC
size: .
V: TRBV6-5
length: 12
J: TRBJ2-7
D: .

CDR3: CASSPVGKGEEAFF
DNA: TGTGCCAGCAGCCCCGTTGGCAAAGGGGAAGAAGCTTTCTTT
size: once
V: TRBV6-6
length: 14
J: TRBJ1-1
D: .

CDR3: CASHAGTDNSPLHF
DNA: TGTGCCAGCCACGCCGGGACAGATAATTCACCCCTCCACTTT
size: .
V: TRBV6-1
length: 14
J: TRBJ1-6
D: TRBD1

CDR3: CASSHPWDIFSNQPQHF
DNA: TGTGCCAGCAGTCACCCATGGGACATTTTTAGCAATCAGCCCCAGCATTTT
size: .
V: TRBV2
length: 17
J: TRBJ1-5
D: .

CDR3: CASSPGTGGEQYF
DNA: TGTGCCAGCAGTCCAGGGACAGGGGGCGAGCAGTACTTC
size: few
V: TRBV28
length: 13
J: TRBJ2-7
D: TRBD1

CDR3: CASSEIKDTQYF
DNA: TGTGCCAGCAGTGAAATCAAGGATACGCAGTATTTT
size: .
V: TRBV6-1
length: 12
J: TRBJ2-3
D: .

CDR3: CASSAITGADQPQHF
DNA: TGTGCCAGCAGTGCCATAACAGGGGCGGATCAGCCCCAGCATTTT
size: few
V: TRBV6-1
length: 15
J: TRBJ1-5
D: TRBD1

CDR3: CASSEAPRNTGELFF
DNA: TGTGCCAGCAGTGAAGCCCCGAGGAACACCGGGGAGCTGTTTTTT
size: few
V: TRBV2
length: 15
J: TRBJ2-2
D: .

CDR3: CASRQGGSGNTIYF
DNA: TGTGCCAGCCGACAGGGGGGCTCTGGAAACACCATATATTTT
size: few
V: TRBV28
length: 14
J: TRBJ1-3
D: TRBD1

CDR3: CASRLSGPSGDYTF
DNA: TGTGCCAGCAGACTATCCGGGCCCTCTGGCGACTACACCTTC
size: once
V: TRBV6-5
length: 14
J: TRBJ1-2
D: .

CDR3: CAIRQGTSGGAGDTQYF
DNA: TGTGCCATCAGGCAAGGGACTAGCGGGGGGGCGGGAGATACGCAGTATTTT
size: .
V: TRBV10-3
length: 17
J: TRBJ2-3
D: TRBD2

CDR3: CASSVTATLANQPQHF
DNA: TGTGCCAGCAGTGTGACAGCTACCCTAGCTAATCAGCCCCAGCATTTT
size: few
V: TRBV6-1
length: 16
J: TRBJ1-5
D: .

CDR3: CASSSNGQTFGEQYF
DNA: TGTGCCAGCAGTTCAAACGGGCAGACCTTTGGGGAGCAGTACTTC
size: .
V: TRBV6-5
length: 15
J: TRBJ2-7
D: .

CDR3: CASSLDVETQYF
DNA: TGCGCCAGCAGCTTGGACGTCGAGACCCAGTACTTC
size: .
V: TRBV5-1
length: 12
J: TRBJ2-5
D: .

CDR3: CASSAAGAGVPTEAFF
DNA: TGTGCCAGCAGCGCCGCAGGGGCTGGGGTCCCCACTGAAGCTTTCTTT
size: few
V: TRBV28
length: 16
J: TRBJ1-1
D: .

CDR3: CASSSREGEDTEAFF
DNA: TGTGCCAGCAGCTCCCGGGAGGGGGAAGACACTGAAGCTTTCTTT
size: .
V: TRBV5-6
length: 15
J: TRBJ1-1
D: .

CDR3: CASRLMGQNNSPLHF
DNA: TGTGCCAGCCGCCTGATGGGACAGAATAATTCACCCCTCCACTTT
size: .
V: TRBV7-2
length: 15
J: TRBJ1-6
D: TRBD1

CDR3: CASSLDTGNQPQHF
DNA: TGTGCCAGCAGCCTGGACACCGGCAATCAGCCCCAGCATTTT
size: .
V: TRBV7-9
length: 14
J: TRBJ1-5
D: .

CDR3: CAISGGQGEKLFF
DNA: TGTGCCATCAGTGGAGGACAGGGTGAAAAACTGTTTTTT
size: .
V: TRBV10-3
length: 13
J: TRBJ1-4
D: TRBD1

CDR3: CASSFPRGLAGGTTDTQYF
DNA: TGTGCCAGCAGCTTTCCGAGGGGACTAGCGGGGGGAACGACAGATACGCAGTATTTT
size: .
V: TRBV11-2
length: 19
J: TRBJ2-3
D: TRBD2